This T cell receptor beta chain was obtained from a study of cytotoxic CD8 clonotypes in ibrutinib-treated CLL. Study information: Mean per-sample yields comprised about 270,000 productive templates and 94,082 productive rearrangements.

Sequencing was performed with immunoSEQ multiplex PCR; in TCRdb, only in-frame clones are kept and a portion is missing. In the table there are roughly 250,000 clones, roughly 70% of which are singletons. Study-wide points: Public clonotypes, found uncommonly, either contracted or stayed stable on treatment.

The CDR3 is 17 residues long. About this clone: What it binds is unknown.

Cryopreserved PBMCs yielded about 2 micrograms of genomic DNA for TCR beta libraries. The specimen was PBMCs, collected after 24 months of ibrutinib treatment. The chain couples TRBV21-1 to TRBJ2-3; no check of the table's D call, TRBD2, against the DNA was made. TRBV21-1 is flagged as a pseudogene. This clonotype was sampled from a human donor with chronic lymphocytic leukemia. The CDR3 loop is CASSATGRALGSDTQYF. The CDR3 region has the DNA TGTGCCAGCAGCGCGACCGGGAGGGCCCTTGGGTCAGATACGCAGTATTTT.